These 16 T cell receptor beta chains were all obtained from the same sample, sequenced in a study of CD8+ T cells in alopecia areata. cDNA prepared by RNA extraction and subsequent reverse transcription served as the template for sequencing. Clones were read by immunoSEQ multiplex PCR, and TCRdb kept only the in-frame ones, dropping some. The table includes about 210,000 clones, over 60% detected once. Treatment described: oral pan-JAK inhibitor, 5-10 mg twice daily. This specimen consisted of CD4+ T cells sorted from blood, obtained at week 4, from a patient treated with tofacitinib. All receptors derive from a human donor with alopecia areata.

The rearrangement joins TRBV6-6 to TRBJ1-2, with TRBD1 identical over 7 bases. This CDR3 spans 14 amino acids. Germline CDR1 reads MNHNY; CDR2 reads SVGAGI (reference sequence). J gave up 4 bases and V 2 bases, and 4 bases lay outside the gene matches. The CDR3 nucleotides are TGTGCCAGCAGTTACCAACAGGGGAGCTATGGCTACACCTTC. It codes for CASSYQQGSYGYTF.

The chain has TRBV6-5 and TRBJ2-7; D may be TRBD2 (5 bases). The V end lost 6 bases, the J end lost 6 bases, and 15 bases lay between the germline ends. This CDR3 has 13 residues. Germline lookup yields CDR1 MNHEY and CDR2 SVGAGI. In DNA form, the CDR3 reads TGTGCCAGCAGCGTCAGAGGGATCCGCGAGCAGTACTTC. It specifies CASSVRGIREQYF.

This chain links TRBV2 with TRBJ1-6; no firm D call. The CDR3 consists of 14 residues. Trimming stripped 5 bases from V and 0 bases from J, with 5 bases between. Germline V gives CDR1 SNHLY, CDR2 FYNNEI. The DNA for the CDR3 is TGTGCCAGCAGTTGGGGCTCCTATAATTCACCCCTCCACTTT. Its protein is CASSWGSYNSPLHF.

The chain has TRBV10-3 and TRBJ1-2, with D tentatively TRBD1 (5 bases). The CDR3 extends over 13 amino acids. CDR1 is ENHRY, CDR2 SYGVKD, per germline. V lost 2 bases to trimming and J lost 10 bases, with 14 bases between them. The CDR3 DNA reads as TGTGCCATCAGTGAGGTCGTTGGGGCACACTACACCTTC. It translates to CAISEVVGAHYTF.

This clone was counted between two and nine times. V is TRBV6-6 and J is TRBJ2-2; 10 bases line up with TRBD2. The V gene's germline CDR1 is MNHNY and CDR2 SVGAGI (reference sequence). J gave up 6 bases and V 8 bases, and 6 bases lay outside the gene matches. This CDR3 is 14 amino acids long. The CDR3 is CASGSGGAPGELFF. The CDR3 bases are TGTGCCAGCGGGAGCGGGGGGGCCCCCGGGGAGCTGTTTTTT.

This clone has just one count. The chain carries TRBV6-5 and TRBJ2-7; the match to TRBD2 covers 7 bases. The germline gives CDR1 MNHEY, CDR2 SVGAGI. This CDR3 has 13 residues. Unmatched junction bases numbered 7, after V lost 7 bases and J lost 4 bases. CDR3: CASTSDGGYEQYF. As DNA, the CDR3 is TGTGCCAGCACCTCTGACGGGGGGTACGAGCAGTACTTC.

V usage is TRBV6-5 and J usage is TRBJ1-6; 12 nucleotides agree with TRBD1. With 7 bases clipped from V and 9 bases from J, the junction kept 4 bases outside the gene matches. This CDR3 comprises 14 residues. Germline values: CDR1 MNHEY, CDR2 SVGAGI. CDR3 sequence: CASTPGQGASPLHF. CDR3 in DNA: TGTGCCAGCACCCCGGGACAGGGGGCTTCACCCCTCCACTTT.

This clone was seen more than once but under ten times. The chain employs TRBV30 and TRBJ1-2; 8 positions match TRBD1. Germline values: CDR1 GTSNPN, CDR2 SVGIG (reference sequence). This CDR3 is built from 15 residues. V was clipped by 0 bases and J by 4 bases; unmatched bases: 7. DNA for the CDR3: TGTGCCTGGAGTGTCAGGGGGCGCCCCGGCTATGGCTACACCTTC. Protein: CAWSVRGRPGYGYTF. Complete variable domain (other parts from reference TRBV30 and TRBJ1-2): SQTIHQWPATLVQPVGSPLSLECTVEGTSNPNLYWYRQAAGRGLQLLFYSVGIGQISSEVPQNLSASRPQDRQFILSSKKLLLSDSGFYLCAWSVRGRPGYGYTFGSGTRLTVV.

The chain combines TRBV2 with TRBJ1-1; TRBD1 agrees at 8 bases. The V gene's germline CDR1 is SNHLY and CDR2 FYNNEI. Losses at the gene ends were 6 bases for V and 4 bases for J; bases not matched to a gene: 4. The CDR3 extends over 13 amino acids. As DNA, the CDR3 is TGTGCCAGCAGCCCGGACAGGGCCACTGAAGCTTTCTTT. Its translation is CASSPDRATEAFF.

The rearrangement links TRBV30 to TRBJ1-2, with 11 nucleotides matching TRBD1. The CDR3 contains 14 residues. Germline CDR1 GTSNPN, CDR2 SVGIG (reference sequence). The J segment lost 8 bases and the V segment lost 3 bases, leaving 8 bases of the junction unmatched. CDR3 nucleotide sequence: TGTGCCTGGAGCCCAGGGACAGGGGGATGGGGCTACACCTTC. Protein: CAWSPGTGGWGYTF. The variable domain in full, completed from reference TRBV30 and TRBJ1-2, reads SQTIHQWPATLVQPVGSPLSLECTVEGTSNPNLYWYRQAAGRGLQLLFYSVGIGQISSEVPQNLSASRPQDRQFILSSKKLLLSDSGFYLCAWSPGTGGWGYTFGSGTRLTVV.

This chain connects TRBV11-1 to TRBJ2-3, with TRBD2 matching over 16 bases. CDR1 and CDR2 from the germline V gene are SGHAT and FQDESV (reference sequence). The CDR3 consists of 15 residues. The junction had 9 bases not matched to a gene; V was cut back by 5 bases and J by 13 bases. CDR3 region: CASSPEGTSGGAKYF. DNA of the CDR3: TGTGCCAGCAGCCCGGAAGGGACTAGCGGGGGGGCGAAGTATTTT.

The chain has TRBV29-1 and TRBJ2-5, with D maybe TRBD1 (5 bases). Germline assignment: CDR1 SQVTM and CDR2 ANQGSEA. This CDR3 spans 13 amino acids. Trimming stripped 2 bases from V and 5 bases from J, with 12 bases between. CDR3: CSVETGPGETQYF. For the CDR3, the DNA is TGCAGCGTTGAAACAGGCCCCGGGGAGACCCAGTACTTC. Full variable domain (remainder filled in from reference TRBV29-1 and TRBJ2-5): SAVISQKPSRDICQRGTSLTIQCQVDSQVTMMFWYRQQPGQSLTLIATANQGSEATYESGFVIDKFPISRPNLTFSTLTVSNMSPEDSSIYLCSVETGPGETQYFGPGTRLLVL.

This clone was seen more than once but under ten times. The chain is built from TRBV6-5 and TRBJ2-6; D gene uncertain. This CDR3 contains 15 residues. Germline CDR1 and CDR2: MNHEY and SVGAGI. V shed 4 bases and J shed 0 bases, with 7 bases lying between them. CDR3 residues: CASSSPLSGANVLTF. The CDR3 DNA reads as TGTGCCAGCAGTTCGCCACTCTCTGGGGCCAACGTCCTGACTTTC.

The CDR3 DNA is TGTGCCATCAGTGAGTCGAGTACCTCAAGGTGGAATTCACCCCTCCACTTT. Its protein product is CAISESSTSRWNSPLHF. V usage is TRBV10-3 and J usage is TRBJ1-6; no reliable D call. Germline V gene lookup returns CDR1 ENHRY and CDR2 SYGVKD. This CDR3 is 17 amino acids long. The ends were cut back, 0 bases at V and 7 bases at J, with 16 bases in the middle.

In this sample, this clone turned up a few times. V is TRBV30 and J is TRBJ2-5; TRBD2 might be the D (5 bases). Germline-derived CDR1 and CDR2 are GTSNPN and SVGIG (reference sequence). With 2 bases removed from V and 9 bases from J, the gap between germline ends came to 10 bases. The CDR3 totals 11 residues. The CDR3 loop reads CAWSFLGAQYF. The DNA for the CDR3 is TGTGCCTGGAGTTTCCTGGGAGCCCAGTACTTC.

CDR3 sequence (DNA): TGTGCCAGCTCACCGGGACTAGCAGTAAGTGAGCAGTTCTTC. Residues: CASSPGLAVSEQFF. The gene calls are TRBV18 and TRBJ2-1, with 9 bases fitting TRBD2. The V segment lost 3 bases and the J segment 9 bases; nucleotides outside the gene matches: 6. The CDR3 length is 14 residues. Germline-derived CDR1 and CDR2 are KGHSH and LQKENI.